This T cell receptor (beta chain) was identified during a study of blood T cells in healthy people across ages. Peripheral blood samples of roughly 9.8 milliliters were drawn from each donor. A J-beta primer mix and a sample-barcoded 5' primer were used in a second PCR of about 7 to 12 cycles. TCRdb itself ran the 5' RACE reads through MiXCR, one entry per CDR3 protein. The data hold some 1.5 million distinct CDR3 sequences, with about 30% observed a single time. The CDR3 length is 17 residues. With 5 bases clipped from V and 6 bases from J, the junction kept 11 bases outside the gene matches. Germline V CDR1 and CDR2: SGHVS, FQNEAQ.

Material: blood. The rearrangement uses TRBV7-8 and TRBJ2-1; TRBD2 matches 12 bases. The TCR originated in a woman aged 25 to 45 in good health. This chain's CDR3 is CASSVRTSGETGNEQFF. The CDR3 region has the DNA TGTGCCAGCAGCGTTAGGACTAGCGGGGAGACGGGCAATGAGCAGTTCTTC.